Included here is one T cell receptor (beta chain) sequence, with context. Antigen: not known. This sample is part of a study of T-cell reconstitution after alpha-beta-depleted transplantation in children. Study-wide results and caveats: T-cell numbers and diversity one year post-transplant derived largely from freshly generated T cells.

The germline V gene encodes CDR1 SGHTA and CDR2 FQGNSA. With 7 bases clipped from V and 6 bases from J, the junction kept 11 bases outside the gene matches. The CDR3 loop spans 15 amino acids. Unique molecular identifiers were incorporated into the prepared TCRbeta library. MiXCR was run by TCRdb on the PCR reads, yielding one entry per CDR3 protein. The sample shows roughly 49,000 distinct CDR3 sequences, about a tenth of them seen only once. Sequenced material: PBMCs, mostly from graft donor cells, taken 60 days after TCRalphabeta/CD19-depleted stem cell transplant. The source of this sequence is a male patient between 2 and 15 years old who had a stem cell transplant for chronic granulomatous disease, so the T cells may come from the graft donor. V is TRBV7-2 and J is TRBJ2-1, with 8 bases lining up with TRBD2. This CDR3 is CASTHVAGTFNEQFF. DNA of the CDR3: TGTGCCAGCACCCACGTAGCGGGGACCTTCAATGAGCAGTTCTTC.